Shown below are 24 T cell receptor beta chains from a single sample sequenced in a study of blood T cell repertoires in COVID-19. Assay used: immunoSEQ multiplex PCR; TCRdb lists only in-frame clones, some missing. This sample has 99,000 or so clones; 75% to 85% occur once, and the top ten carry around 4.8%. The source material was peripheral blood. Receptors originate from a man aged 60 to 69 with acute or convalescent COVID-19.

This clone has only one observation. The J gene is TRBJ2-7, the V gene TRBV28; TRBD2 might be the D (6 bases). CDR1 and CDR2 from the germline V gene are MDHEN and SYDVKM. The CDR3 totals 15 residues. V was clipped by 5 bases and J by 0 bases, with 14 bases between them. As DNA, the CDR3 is TGTGCCAGCAGTCTAGCGACATCGGGCTCCTACGAGCAGTACTTC. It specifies CASSLATSGSYEQYF.

CDR3 region: CASSEDRYNSPLHF. CDR3 in DNA: TGTGCCAGCAGTGAGGACAGATATAATTCACCCCTCCACTTT. The chain couples TRBV6-1 to TRBJ1-6, with a possible D match to TRBD1 (6 bases). Germline V CDR1 and CDR2: MNHNS, SASEGT. Trimming stripped 3 bases from V and 4 bases from J, with 7 bases between. The CDR3 runs to 14 residues.

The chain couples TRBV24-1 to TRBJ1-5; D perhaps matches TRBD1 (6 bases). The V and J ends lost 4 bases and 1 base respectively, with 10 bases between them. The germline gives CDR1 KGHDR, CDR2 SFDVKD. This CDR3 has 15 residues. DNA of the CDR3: TGTGCCACCAGTGAACAGGGTCGGAGCAATCAGCCCCAGCATTTT. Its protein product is CATSEQGRSNQPQHF.

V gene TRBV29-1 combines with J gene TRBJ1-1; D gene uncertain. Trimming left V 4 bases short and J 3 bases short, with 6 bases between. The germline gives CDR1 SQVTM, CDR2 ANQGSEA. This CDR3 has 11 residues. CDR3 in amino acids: CSVVRDTEAFF. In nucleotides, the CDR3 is TGCAGCGTTGTGCGGGACACTGAAGCTTTCTTT.

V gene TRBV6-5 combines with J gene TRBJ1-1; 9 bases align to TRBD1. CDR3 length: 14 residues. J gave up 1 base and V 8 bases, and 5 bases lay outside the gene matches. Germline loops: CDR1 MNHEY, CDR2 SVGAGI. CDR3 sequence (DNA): TGTGCCAGCGGAGACAGGGGGACGAACACTGAAGCTTTCTTT. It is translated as CASGDRGTNTEAFF.

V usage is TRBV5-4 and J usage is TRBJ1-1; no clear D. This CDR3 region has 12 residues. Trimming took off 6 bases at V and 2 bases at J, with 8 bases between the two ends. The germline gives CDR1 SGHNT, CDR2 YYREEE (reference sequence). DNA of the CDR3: TGTGCCAGCACAGGAGGCAACACTGAAGCTTTCTTT. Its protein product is CASTGGNTEAFF.

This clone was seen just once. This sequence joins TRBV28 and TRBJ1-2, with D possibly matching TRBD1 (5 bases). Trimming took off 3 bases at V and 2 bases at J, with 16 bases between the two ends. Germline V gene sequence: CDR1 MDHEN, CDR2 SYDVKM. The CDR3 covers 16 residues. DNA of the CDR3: TGTGCCAGCAGTTTGACAGTACACCGTAGGAACTATGGCTACACCTTC. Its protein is CASSLTVHRRNYGYTF.

CDR3 loop: CSVIRGTGYTF. The CDR3 DNA reads TGCAGCGTTATCAGGGGGACAGGCTACACCTTC. This rearrangement joins TRBV29-1 to TRBJ1-2, with 7 nucleotides matching TRBD1. This CDR3 has 11 residues. Germline V CDR1 and CDR2: SQVTM, ANQGSEA. Losses at the gene ends were 5 bases for V and 8 bases for J; bases not matched to a gene: 5.

CDR3: CASSTQSNYGYTF. In DNA, the CDR3 is TGTGCCAGTAGCACCCAGTCTAACTATGGCTACACCTTC. This chain connects TRBV19 to TRBJ1-2; D is uncertain. Germline V lookup: CDR1 LNHDA, CDR2 SQIVND (reference sequence). This CDR3 contains 13 residues. V was trimmed by 6 bases and J by 0 bases, leaving 8 bases between them.

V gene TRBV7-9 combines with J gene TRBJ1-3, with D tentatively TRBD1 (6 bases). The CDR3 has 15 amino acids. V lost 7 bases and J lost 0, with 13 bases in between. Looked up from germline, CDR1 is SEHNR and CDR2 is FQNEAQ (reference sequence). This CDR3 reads CASTGGADSGNTIYF. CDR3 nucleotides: TGTGCCAGCACTGGGGGGGCAGACTCTGGAAACACCATATATTTT.

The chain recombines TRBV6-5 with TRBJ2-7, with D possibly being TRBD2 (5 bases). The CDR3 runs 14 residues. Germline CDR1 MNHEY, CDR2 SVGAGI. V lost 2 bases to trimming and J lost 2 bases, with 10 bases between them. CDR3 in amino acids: CASSYGSGTYEQYF. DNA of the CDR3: TGTGCCAGCAGTTACGGCTCGGGGACCTACGAGCAGTACTTC.

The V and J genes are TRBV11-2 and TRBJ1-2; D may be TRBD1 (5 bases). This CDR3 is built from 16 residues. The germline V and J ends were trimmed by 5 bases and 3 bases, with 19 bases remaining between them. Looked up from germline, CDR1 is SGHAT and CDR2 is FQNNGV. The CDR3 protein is CASSTPRGETDYGYTF. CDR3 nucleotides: TGTGCCAGCAGCACCCCCCGGGGGGAGACCGACTATGGCTACACCTTC.

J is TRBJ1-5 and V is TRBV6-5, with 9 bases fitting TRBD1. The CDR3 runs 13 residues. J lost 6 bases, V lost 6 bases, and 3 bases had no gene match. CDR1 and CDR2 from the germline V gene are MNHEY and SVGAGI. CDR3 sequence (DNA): TGTGCCAGCAGAGCGGACAGGGGTCAGCCCCAGCATTTT. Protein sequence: CASRADRGQPQHF.

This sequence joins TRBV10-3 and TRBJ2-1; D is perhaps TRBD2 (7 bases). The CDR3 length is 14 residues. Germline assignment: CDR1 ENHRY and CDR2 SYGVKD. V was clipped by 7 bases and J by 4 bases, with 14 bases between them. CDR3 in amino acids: CAINVGGGYNEQFF. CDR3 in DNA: TGTGCCATCAATGTGGGAGGGGGGTACAATGAGCAGTTCTTC.

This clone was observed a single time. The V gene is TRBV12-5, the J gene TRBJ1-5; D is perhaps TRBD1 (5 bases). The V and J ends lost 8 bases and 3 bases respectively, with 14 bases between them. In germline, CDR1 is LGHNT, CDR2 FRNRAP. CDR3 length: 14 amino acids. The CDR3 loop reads CASTPGGFNQPQHF. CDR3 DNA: TGTGCTAGTACCCCGGGGGGATTCAATCAGCCCCAGCATTTT.

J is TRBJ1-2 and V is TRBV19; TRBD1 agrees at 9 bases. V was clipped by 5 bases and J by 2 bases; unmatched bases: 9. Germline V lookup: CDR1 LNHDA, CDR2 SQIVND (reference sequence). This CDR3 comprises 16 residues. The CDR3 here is CASSLAGQGGNYGYTF. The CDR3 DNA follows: TGTGCCAGTAGTTTGGCGGGACAGGGAGGCAACTATGGCTACACCTTC. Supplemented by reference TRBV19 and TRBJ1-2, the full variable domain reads DGGITQSPKYLFRKEGQNVTLSCEQNLNHDAMYWYRQDPGQGLRLIYYSQIVNDFQKGDIAEGYSVSREKKESFPLTVTSAQKNPTAFYLCASSLAGQGGNYGYTFGSGTRLTVV.

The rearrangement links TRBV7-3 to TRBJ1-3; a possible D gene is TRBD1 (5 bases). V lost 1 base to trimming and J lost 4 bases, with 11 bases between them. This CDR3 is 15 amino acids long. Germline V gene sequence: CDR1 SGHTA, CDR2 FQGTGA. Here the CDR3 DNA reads TGTGCCAGCAGCTTAAACCCGGGGGACGGAAACACCATATATTTT. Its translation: CASSLNPGDGNTIYF.

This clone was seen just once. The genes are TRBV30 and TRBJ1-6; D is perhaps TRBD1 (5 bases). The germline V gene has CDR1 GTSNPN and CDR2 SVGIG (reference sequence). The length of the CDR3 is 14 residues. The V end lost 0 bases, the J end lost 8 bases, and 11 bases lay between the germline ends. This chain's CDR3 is CAWSVLVRDSPLHF. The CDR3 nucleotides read TGTGCCTGGAGTGTACTGGTCAGGGATTCACCCCTCCACTTT.

This chain's CDR3 is CASSPSGAGSEEQFF. The DNA for the CDR3 is TGTGCCAGCTCACCAAGCGGGGCAGGCAGTGAGGAGCAGTTCTTC. The chain carries TRBV18 and TRBJ2-1, with 7 bases lining up with TRBD2. V shed 2 bases, J shed 10 bases, and the junction held 11 bases outside the gene matches. The CDR3 extends over 15 amino acids. Germline-derived CDR1 and CDR2 are KGHSH and LQKENI.

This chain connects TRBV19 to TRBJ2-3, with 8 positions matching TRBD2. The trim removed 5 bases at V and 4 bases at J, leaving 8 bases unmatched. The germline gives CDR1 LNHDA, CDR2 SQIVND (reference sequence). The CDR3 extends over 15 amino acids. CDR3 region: CASSPWSGRADTQYF. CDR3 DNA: TGTGCCAGTAGTCCTTGGAGCGGGAGAGCAGATACGCAGTATTTT.

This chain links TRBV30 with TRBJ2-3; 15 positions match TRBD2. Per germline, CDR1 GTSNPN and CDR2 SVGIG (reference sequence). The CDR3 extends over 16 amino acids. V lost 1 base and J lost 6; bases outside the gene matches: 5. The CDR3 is CAWSGGLAGGRDTQYF. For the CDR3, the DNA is TGTGCCTGGAGTGGGGGACTAGCGGGGGGCCGGGATACGCAGTATTTT.

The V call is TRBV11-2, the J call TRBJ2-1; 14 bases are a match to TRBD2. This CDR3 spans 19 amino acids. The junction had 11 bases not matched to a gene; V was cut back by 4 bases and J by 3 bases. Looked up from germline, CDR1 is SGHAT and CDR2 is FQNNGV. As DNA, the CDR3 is TGTGCCAGCAGCTACCGAAGGGGACTAGCGGGAGCCATCTACAATGAGCAGTTCTTC. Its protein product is CASSYRRGLAGAIYNEQFF.

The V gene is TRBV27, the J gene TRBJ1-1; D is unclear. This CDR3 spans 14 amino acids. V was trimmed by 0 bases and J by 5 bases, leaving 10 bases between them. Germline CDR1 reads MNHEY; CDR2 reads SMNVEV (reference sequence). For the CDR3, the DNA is TGTGCCAGCAGTTTATCTGGATCCGGGACTGAAGCTTTCTTT. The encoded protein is CASSLSGSGTEAFF.

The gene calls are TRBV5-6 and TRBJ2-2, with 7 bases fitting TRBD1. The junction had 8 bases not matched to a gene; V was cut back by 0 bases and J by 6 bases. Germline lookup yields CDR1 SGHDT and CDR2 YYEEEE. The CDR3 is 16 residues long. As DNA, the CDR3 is TGTGCCAGCAGCTTGGTGGAGACAGGGTACGCCGGGGAGCTGTTTTTT. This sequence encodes CASSLVETGYAGELFF.